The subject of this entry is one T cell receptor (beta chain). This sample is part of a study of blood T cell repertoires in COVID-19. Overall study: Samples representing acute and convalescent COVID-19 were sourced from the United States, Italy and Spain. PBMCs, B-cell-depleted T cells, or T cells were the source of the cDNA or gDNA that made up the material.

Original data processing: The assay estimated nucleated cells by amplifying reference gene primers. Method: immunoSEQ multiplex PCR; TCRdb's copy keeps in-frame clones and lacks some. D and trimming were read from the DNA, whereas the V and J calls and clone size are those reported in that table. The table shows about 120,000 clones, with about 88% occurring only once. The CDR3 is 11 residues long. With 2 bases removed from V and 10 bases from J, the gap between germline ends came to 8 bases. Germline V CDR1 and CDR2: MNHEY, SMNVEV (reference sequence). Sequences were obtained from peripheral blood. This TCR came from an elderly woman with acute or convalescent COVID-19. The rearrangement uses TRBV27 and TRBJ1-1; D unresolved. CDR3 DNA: TGTGCCAGCAGTTTAGACGAGGGAGCTTTCTTT. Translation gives CASSLDEGAFF.